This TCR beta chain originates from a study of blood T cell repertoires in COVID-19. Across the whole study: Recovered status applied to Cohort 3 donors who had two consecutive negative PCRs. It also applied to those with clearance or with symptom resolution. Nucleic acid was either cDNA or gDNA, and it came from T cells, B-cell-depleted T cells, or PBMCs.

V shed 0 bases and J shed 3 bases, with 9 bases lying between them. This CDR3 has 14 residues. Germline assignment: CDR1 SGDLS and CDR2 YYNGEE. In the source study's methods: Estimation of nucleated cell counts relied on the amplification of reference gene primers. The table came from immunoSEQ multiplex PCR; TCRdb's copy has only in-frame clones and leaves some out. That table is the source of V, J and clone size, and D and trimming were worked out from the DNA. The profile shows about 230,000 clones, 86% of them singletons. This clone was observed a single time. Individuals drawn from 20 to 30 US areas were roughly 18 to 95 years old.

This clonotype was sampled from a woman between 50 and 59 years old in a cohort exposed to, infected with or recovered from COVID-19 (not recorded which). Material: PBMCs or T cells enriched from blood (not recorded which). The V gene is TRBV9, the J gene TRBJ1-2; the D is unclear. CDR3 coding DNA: TGTGCCAGCAGCGTAGGTTCCGGGGACTATGGCTACACCTTC. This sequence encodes CASSVGSGDYGYTF.